Listed here are 10 T cell receptor beta chains from one sample, sequenced in a study of cytomegalovirus exposure and HLA in healthy donors. PCR primers comprised 60 Vbeta and 13 Jbeta primers. Assay used: immunoSEQ multiplex PCR; TCRdb lists only in-frame clones, some missing. The table shows roughly 130,000 clones, with 65% to 80% occurring only once. Source material: PBMCs. Receptors were obtained from a male donor in good health and CMV-seropositive.

V gene TRBV4-3 combines with J gene TRBJ1-1, with 9 bases matching TRBD1. The V and J ends lost 0 bases and 6 bases, in that order; junction bases with no gene match: 8. The germline gives CDR1 LGHNA, CDR2 YSLEER. The CDR3 has 16 residues. CDR3 DNA: TGCGCCAGCAGCCAAGATGGCGGGACAGGGAGTTCTGAAGCTTTCTTT. It translates to CASSQDGGTGSSEAFF.

The CDR3 DNA is TGTGCCAGCAGCCCCACCCTAGACAGGGGGCGGCCTGAAGCTTTCTTT. Amino acid sequence: CASSPTLDRGRPEAFF. The rearrangement joins TRBV28 to TRBJ1-1; 10 bases align to TRBD1. Germline-derived CDR1 and CDR2 are MDHEN and SYDVKM. CDR3 size: 16 residues. V was clipped by 6 bases and J by 6 bases; unmatched bases: 13.

The chain recombines TRBV4-1 with TRBJ2-7; 7 bases map to TRBD2. This CDR3 is 15 amino acids long. Germline-derived CDR1 and CDR2 are MGHRA and YSYEKL. V shed 1 base and J 3 bases; nucleotides not matched to a gene: 6. As DNA, the CDR3 is TGCGCCAGCAGCCAAGTCCCGGGACTACACTACGAGCAGTACTTC. This gives the protein CASSQVPGLHYEQYF.

This clone is a singleton in its sample. V and J are TRBV21-1 and TRBJ1-2. TRBV21-1 counts as a pseudogene. The CDR3 sequence is 16 residues long. CDR3 sequence: CASSNYGSKLYYGYTF. In nucleotides, the CDR3 is TGTGCCAGCAGCAATTATGGGTCCAAACTATACTATGGCTACACCTTC.

The J gene is TRBJ1-4, the V gene TRBV2; possibly TRBD1 for D (6 bases). The V gene's germline CDR1 is SNHLY and CDR2 FYNNEI. V was pared by 10 bases and J by 1 base, with 10 bases between. The CDR3 runs to 13 residues. The CDR3 region is CAIKDRTNEKLFF. DNA for the CDR3: TGTGCCATCAAGGACAGAACTAATGAAAAACTGTTTTTT.

The genes are TRBV28 and TRBJ2-1; 13 bases are shared with TRBD2. The CDR3 consists of 13 residues. The germline V gene has CDR1 MDHEN and CDR2 SYDVKM. The ends lost 3 bases at V and 12 bases at J; junction bases unmatched: 2. The CDR3 sequence: CASSFRLAGGQFF. The CDR3 nucleotides read TGTGCCAGCAGTTTCCGACTAGCGGGGGGGCAGTTCTTC.

The chain carries TRBV5-1 and TRBJ2-5; the match to TRBD2 covers 16 bases. The germline V gene has CDR1 SGHRS and CDR2 YFSETQ. After removal of 4 bases from V and 5 bases from J, the junction contained 11 bases not matched to a gene. The CDR3 sequence is 18 residues long. The CDR3 region has the DNA TGCGCCAGCAGCATCCTGGGACTAGCGGGAGGGCCGGGGGAGACCCAGTACTTC. The encoded protein is CASSILGLAGGPGETQYF.

The CDR3 nucleotides read TGTGCCATCACCAAGGGGACTAGTTTTGAGCAGTTCTTC. Amino acids: CAITKGTSFEQFF. The V and J genes are TRBV10-3 and TRBJ2-1; 8 bases are a match to TRBD2. Germline CDR1 ENHRY, CDR2 SYGVKD. J was trimmed by 9 bases and V by 7 bases; bases with no gene match: 8. This CDR3 region has 13 residues.

The chain combines TRBV4-1 with TRBJ1-4, with 8 bases aligning to TRBD1. This CDR3 is built from 15 residues. Germline assignment: CDR1 MGHRA and CDR2 YSYEKL. The J segment lost 7 bases and the V segment lost 2 bases, leaving 6 bases of the junction unmatched. CDR3 sequence reads: CASSQTDRAAEKLFF. The DNA of the CDR3 is TGCGCCAGCAGCCAAACGGACAGGGCGGCTGAAAAACTGTTTTTT.

This clone was counted only a few times. J is TRBJ2-7 and V is TRBV14; TRBD1 might be the D (6 bases). Germline V gene data show CDR1 as SGHDN and CDR2 as FVKESK. The CDR3 has 13 amino acids. The V and J ends lost 1 base and 3 bases respectively, with 7 bases between them. In nucleotides, the CDR3 is TGTGCCAGCAGCCAAGGACAGGACTACGAGCAGTACTTC. Encoded protein: CASSQGQDYEQYF. The whole variable domain, remainder taken from reference TRBV14 and TRBJ2-7, is EAGVTQFPSHSVIEKGQTVTLRCDPISGHDNLYWYRRVMGKEIKFLLHFVKESKQDESGMPNNRFLAERTGGTYSTLKVQPAELEDSGVYFCASSQGQDYEQYFGPGTRLTVT.